This entry describes one TCR beta chain. Its target is unknown. This record belongs to a study of T cell repertoires in cytomegalovirus infection. Study-wide background: Signatures in public TCR beta sequences pointed to both CMV infection and matching HLA type. Study results and limitations: Using cumulative public TCR beta family frequency, the authors identified those who carried CMV together with the relevant HLA. HLA-C-restricted TCR beta clonotypes specific for CMV led the ex vivo response.

TCRdb used MiXCR to reprocess the reads, holding one entry per CDR3 protein. The repertoire holds roughly 500,000 distinct CDR3 sequences, with more than 15% as singletons. Sequences were obtained from CD8+ T cells from PBMCs. The receptor was derived from a human donor in good health (CMV status not recorded). Some clones in this sample may be carry-over from other donors' samples.

This chain's CDR3 is CASSFRDAYEQYF. CDR3 DNA sequence: TGTGCCAGCAGCTTCAGAGATGCCTACGAGCAGTACTTC. The chain is built from TRBV9 and TRBJ2-7; D not resolved. Trimming shortened V by 4 bases and J by 2 bases, and 10 bases separated the two germline ends. This CDR3 spans 13 amino acids. Germline values: CDR1 SGDLS, CDR2 YYNGEE.